The 4 T cell receptor beta chains below come from one sample, sequenced in a study of blood T cell repertoires in COVID-19. Profiled with immunoSEQ multiplex PCR; TCRdb holds only in-frame clones, not every one. In the table there are about 420,000 clones, about 90% of which are singletons. Sequencing used peripheral blood. The receptor set was obtained from a man aged 18 to 35 with COVID-19, enrolled during active disease.

This clone was counted only a few times. The rearrangement uses TRBV7-2 and TRBJ1-5; TRBD1 matches 7 bases. The length of the CDR3 is 13 residues. From germline, CDR1 is SGHTA and CDR2 FQGNSA. Germline trimming cut 5 bases from V and 3 bases from J; bases unmatched to any gene: 1. CDR3 sequence (DNA): TGTGCCAGCAGCGACAGGGTCAATCAGCCCCAGCATTTT. Amino acid sequence: CASSDRVNQPQHF.

This clone was seen just once. V gene TRBV27 combines with J gene TRBJ2-7; a weak D match, TRBD1 (5 bases). This CDR3 region has 18 residues. CDR1 and CDR2 from the germline V gene are MNHEY and SMNVEV (reference sequence). The V and J ends lost 3 bases and 2 bases respectively, with 23 bases between them. CDR3 sequence: CASSFLPQSSDSPYEQYF. In DNA, the CDR3 is TGTGCCAGCAGTTTCCTCCCCCAATCCTCCGACAGCCCCTACGAGCAGTACTTC.

The chain links TRBV29-1 to TRBJ2-5; D is perhaps TRBD1 (6 bases). V was clipped by 7 bases and J by 3 bases, with 15 bases between them. The germline V gene encodes CDR1 SQVTM and CDR2 ANQGSEA. The CDR3 extends over 13 amino acids. CDR3 sequence (DNA): TGCAGCGGGCAGGGGACAAGAAAAGAGACCCAGTACTTC. Its protein product is CSGQGTRKETQYF.

The gene calls are TRBV30 and TRBJ2-6; no definite D call. V gave up 5 bases and J gave up 0 bases, with 14 bases separating them. The CDR3 has 16 residues. Per germline, CDR1 GTSNPN and CDR2 SVGIG (reference sequence). The CDR3 here is CAWVQEDNSGANVLTF. In DNA, the CDR3 is TGTGCCTGGGTCCAGGAAGACAACTCTGGGGCCAACGTCCTGACTTTC.